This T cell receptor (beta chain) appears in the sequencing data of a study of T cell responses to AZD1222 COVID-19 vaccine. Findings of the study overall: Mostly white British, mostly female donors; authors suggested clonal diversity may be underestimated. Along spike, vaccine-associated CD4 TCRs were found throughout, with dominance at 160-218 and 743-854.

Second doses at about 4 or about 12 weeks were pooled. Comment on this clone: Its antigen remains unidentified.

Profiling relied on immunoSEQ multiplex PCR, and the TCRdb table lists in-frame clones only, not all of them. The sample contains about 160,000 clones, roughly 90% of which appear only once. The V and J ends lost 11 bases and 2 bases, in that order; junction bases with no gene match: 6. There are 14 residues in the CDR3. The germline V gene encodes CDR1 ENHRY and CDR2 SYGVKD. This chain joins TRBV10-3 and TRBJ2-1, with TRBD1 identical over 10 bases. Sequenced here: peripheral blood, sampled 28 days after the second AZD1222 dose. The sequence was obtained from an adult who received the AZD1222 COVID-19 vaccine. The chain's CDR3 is CAVSGTGAYNEQFF. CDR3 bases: TGTGCCGTCTCCGGGACAGGGGCCTACAATGAGCAGTTCTTC.